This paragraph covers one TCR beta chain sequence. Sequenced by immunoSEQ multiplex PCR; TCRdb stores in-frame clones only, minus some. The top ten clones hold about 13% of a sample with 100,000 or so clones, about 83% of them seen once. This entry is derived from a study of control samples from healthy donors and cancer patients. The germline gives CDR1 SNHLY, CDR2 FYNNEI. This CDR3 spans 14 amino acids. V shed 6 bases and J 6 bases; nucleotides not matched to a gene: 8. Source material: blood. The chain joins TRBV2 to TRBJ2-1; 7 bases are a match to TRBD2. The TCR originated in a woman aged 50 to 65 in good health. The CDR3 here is CASSPRIAGNEQFF. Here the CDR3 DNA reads TGTGCCAGCAGCCCCAGGATAGCGGGCAATGAGCAGTTCTTC.